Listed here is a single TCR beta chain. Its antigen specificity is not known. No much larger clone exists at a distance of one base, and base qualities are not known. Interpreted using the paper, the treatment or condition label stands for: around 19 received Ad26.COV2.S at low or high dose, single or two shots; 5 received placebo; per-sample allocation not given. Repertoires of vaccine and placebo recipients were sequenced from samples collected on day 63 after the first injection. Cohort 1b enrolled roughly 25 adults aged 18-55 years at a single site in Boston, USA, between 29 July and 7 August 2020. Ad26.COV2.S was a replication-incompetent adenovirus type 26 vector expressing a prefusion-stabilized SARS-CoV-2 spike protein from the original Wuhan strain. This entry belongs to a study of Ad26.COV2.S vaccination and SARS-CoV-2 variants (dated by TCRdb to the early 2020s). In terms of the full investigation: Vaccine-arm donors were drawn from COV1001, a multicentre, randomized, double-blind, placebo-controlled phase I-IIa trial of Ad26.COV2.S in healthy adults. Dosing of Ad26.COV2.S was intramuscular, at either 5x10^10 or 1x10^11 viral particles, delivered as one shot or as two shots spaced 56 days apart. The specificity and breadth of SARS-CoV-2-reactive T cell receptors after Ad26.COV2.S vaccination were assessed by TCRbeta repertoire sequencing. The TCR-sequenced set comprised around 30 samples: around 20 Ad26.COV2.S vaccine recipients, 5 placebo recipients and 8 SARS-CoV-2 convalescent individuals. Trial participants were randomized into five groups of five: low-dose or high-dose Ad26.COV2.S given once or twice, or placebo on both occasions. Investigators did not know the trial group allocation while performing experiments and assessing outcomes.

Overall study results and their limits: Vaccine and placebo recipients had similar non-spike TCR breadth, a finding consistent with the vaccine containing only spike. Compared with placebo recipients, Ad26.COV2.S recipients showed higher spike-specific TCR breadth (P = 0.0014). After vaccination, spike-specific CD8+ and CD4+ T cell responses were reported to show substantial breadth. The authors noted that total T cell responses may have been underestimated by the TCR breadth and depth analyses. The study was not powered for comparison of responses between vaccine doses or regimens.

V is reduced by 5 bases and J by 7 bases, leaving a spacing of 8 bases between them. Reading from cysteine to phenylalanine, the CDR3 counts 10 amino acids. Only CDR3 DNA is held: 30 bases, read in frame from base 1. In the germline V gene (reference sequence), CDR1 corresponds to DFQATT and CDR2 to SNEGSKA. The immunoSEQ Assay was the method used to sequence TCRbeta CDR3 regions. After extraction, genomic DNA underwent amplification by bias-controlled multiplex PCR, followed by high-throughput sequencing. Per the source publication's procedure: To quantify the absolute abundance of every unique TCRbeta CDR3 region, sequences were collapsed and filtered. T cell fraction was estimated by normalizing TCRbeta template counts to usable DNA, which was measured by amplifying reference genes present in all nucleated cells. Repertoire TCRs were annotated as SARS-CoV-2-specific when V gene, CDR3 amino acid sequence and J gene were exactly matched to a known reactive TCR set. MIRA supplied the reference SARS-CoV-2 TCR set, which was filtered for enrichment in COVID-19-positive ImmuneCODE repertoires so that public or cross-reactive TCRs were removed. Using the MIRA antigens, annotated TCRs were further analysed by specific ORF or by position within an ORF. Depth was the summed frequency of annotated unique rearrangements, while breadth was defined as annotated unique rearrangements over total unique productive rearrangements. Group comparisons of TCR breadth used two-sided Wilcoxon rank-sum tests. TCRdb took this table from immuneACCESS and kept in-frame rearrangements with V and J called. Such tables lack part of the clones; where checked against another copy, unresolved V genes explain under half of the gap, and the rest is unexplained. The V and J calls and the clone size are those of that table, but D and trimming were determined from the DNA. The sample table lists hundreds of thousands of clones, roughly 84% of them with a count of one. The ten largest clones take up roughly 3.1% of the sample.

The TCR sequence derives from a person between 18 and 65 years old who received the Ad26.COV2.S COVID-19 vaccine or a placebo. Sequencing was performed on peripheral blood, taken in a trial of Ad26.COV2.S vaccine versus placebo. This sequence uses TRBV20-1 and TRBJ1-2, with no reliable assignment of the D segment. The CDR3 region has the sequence CSAFQSGYTF. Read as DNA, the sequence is TGCAGTGCTTTTCAGAGTGGCTACACCTTC.